The entry that follows covers one T cell receptor (beta chain) sequence. The data are from a study of blood T cell repertoires in COVID-19. In the study overall: T cells, B-cell-depleted T cells, or PBMCs supplied cDNA or gDNA.

Adults between roughly 18 and 90 years of age took part from 20 to 25 US areas. Two negative PCRs, clearance, or symptom resolution were required of recovered Cohort 3 donors. Authors' processing steps: Reference gene primer amplification gave estimated nucleated cell counts. The method was immunoSEQ multiplex PCR; TCRdb's version includes in-frame clones alone and lacks a portion of them. V and J calls and clone size come straight from that table; D and trimming were deduced from the DNA. Among hundreds of thousands of clones listed, about 91% were seen once. After removal of 4 bases from V and 2 bases from J, the junction contained 9 bases not matched to a gene. The length of the CDR3 is 16 residues. Germline assignment: CDR1 MGHRA and CDR2 YSYEKL.

This clonotype was obtained from a woman younger than 30 who had recovered from COVID-19. The V gene is TRBV4-1, the J gene TRBJ1-1; 8 bases line up with TRBD1. The sequenced sample was PBMCs or T cells enriched from blood (not recorded which). In nucleotides, the CDR3 is TGCGCCAGCAGCCTAGTATTCGGGACAGGTAACACTGAAGCTTTCTTT. Encoded protein: CASSLVFGTGNTEAFF.